The T cell receptor beta chain described here comes from a study of cytomegalovirus exposure and HLA in healthy donors. About the research overall: A data release that came early held approximately 92 million unique TCRs from HLA-typed donors.

The study, taken as a whole, reports: Cytomegalovirus-associated status was assigned to 150 or so TCR beta chains. Most TCRs appeared rarely, but some public TCRs recurred in many donors. Per published reports, the classifier diagnosed cytomegalovirus status with high specificity and sensitivity.

Both 60 Vbeta primers and 13 Jbeta primers went into the PCR. The repertoire was sequenced with immunoSEQ multiplex PCR; TCRdb's copy has only in-frame clones and lacks some. Of about 160,000 clones in the sample, approximately 80% were seen once. CDR1 is SGHVS and CDR2 is FNYEAQ in the germline V gene. The CDR3 is 16 amino acids. Trimming at V came to 1 base and at J to 3 bases, leaving 4 bases not matched to a gene. As for this clone: Its antigen is as yet unknown.

V gene TRBV7-6 combines with J gene TRBJ2-3, with TRBD1 matching over 10 bases. The sequence was obtained from a woman aged 50 to 65 in good health and CMV-seronegative. The sequenced sample was PBMCs. In nucleotides, the CDR3 is TGTGCCAGCAGCTTAGATCGGGACAGGGGTACAGATACGCAGTATTTT. Amino acids: CASSLDRDRGTDTQYF.